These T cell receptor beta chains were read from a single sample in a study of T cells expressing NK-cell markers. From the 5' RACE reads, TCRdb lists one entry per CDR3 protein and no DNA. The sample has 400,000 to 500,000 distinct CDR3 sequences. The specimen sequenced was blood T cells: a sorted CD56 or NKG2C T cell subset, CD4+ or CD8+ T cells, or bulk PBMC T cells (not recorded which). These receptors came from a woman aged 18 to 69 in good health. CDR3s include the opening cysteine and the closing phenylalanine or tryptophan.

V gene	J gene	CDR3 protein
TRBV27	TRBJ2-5	CASSLGGGATQYF
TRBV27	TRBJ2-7	CASSGSSGPAYEQYF
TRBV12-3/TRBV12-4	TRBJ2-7	CASSLTRGLAGGSYEQYF
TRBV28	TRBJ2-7	CASSPRWISYEQYF
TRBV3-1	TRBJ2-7	CASSAAGGGQYF
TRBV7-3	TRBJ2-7	CASSNPWYNSYEQYF
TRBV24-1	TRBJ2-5	CATSDSNRDTGETQYF
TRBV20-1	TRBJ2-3	CSAPYYTDTQYF
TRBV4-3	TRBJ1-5	CASSQDWAGGQPQHF
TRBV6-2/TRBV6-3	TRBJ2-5	CASSTLLVGETQYF
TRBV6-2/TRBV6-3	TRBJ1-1	CASSYDRGNTEAFF
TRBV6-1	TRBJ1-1	CASTSTGQGALSEAFF
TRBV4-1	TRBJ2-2	CASSQAGGAGELFF
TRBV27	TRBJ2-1	CASSIGLAGSNEQFF
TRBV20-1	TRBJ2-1	CSATPGLAPRGEQFF
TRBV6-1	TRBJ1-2	CASSESWGYGYTF
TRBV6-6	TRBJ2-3	CASTSSDTQYF
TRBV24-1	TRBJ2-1	CATSDRLAGEYNEQFF
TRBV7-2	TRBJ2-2	CASSLRGSTGELFF
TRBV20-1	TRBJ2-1	CSAREGTATYNEQFF
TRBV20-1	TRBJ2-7	CSARAPGSLGYEQYF
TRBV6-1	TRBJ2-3	CASRLSGSGTDTQYF
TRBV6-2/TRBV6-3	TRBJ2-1	CASTKGDVVAYNEQFF
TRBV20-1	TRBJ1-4	CSAKTGGGEKLFF
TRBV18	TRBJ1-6	CASSPDRGRSPLHF
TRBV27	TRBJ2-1	CASSFPPSGKTRNEQFF